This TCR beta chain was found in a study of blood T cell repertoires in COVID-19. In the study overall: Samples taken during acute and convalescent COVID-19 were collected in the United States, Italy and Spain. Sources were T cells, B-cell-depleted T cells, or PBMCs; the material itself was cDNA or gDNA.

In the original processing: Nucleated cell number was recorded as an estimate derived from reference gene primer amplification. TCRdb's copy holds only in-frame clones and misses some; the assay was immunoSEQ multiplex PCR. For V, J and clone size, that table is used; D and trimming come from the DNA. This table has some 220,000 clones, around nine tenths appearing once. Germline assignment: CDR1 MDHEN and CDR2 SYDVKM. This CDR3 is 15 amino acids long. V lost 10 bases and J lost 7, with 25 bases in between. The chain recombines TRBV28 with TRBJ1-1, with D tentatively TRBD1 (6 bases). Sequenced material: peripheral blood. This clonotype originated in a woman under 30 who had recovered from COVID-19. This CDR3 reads CATTTGDTPRGEAFF. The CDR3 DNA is TGTGCCACCACGACCGGGGACACACCCCGGGGTGAAGCTTTCTTT.